This record concerns one TCR beta chain sequence. The antigen is not known. The data are from a study of shared clonotypes between healthy human individuals. Study-wide points: Generally, naive subsets came out with larger estimated richness than memory subsets.

TCRdb's table, derived via immunoSEQ multiplex PCR, lists solely in-frame clones and lacks some. The sample holds roughly 650,000 clones, about 96% seen once. All donors were Caucasian adults living in Nashville, Tennessee. Input material: naive CD4+ T cells sorted from blood. Stated subset: CD45RA+ positively selected. This receptor was obtained from a woman aged 25 to 39 in good health.

The CDR3 bases are TGCAGCGTTGACCCGGGCCCGGGATGGGAGCAGTACTTC. This codes for CSVDPGPGWEQYF. The V and J genes are TRBV29-1 and TRBJ2-7; weak D call: TRBD2 (5 bases). CDR3 size: 13 residues. The V and J ends lost 3 bases and 7 bases respectively, with 16 bases between them. Per germline, CDR1 SQVTM and CDR2 ANQGSEA.